This TCR beta chain was captured in a study of OX40 agonist ivuxolimab in advanced cancers. Study in general: Prior checkpoint blockade (anti-PD-1, anti-PD-L1 or anti-CTLA-4) was permitted; about 40% had it. Study results and caveats: CD8+ T cells showed, on average, more clonal expansion than CD4+ cells. Partial responders at 0.1-3.0 mg/kg had among the lowest clonal expansion.

A word on this clone: Its antigen remains unidentified.

Using immunoSEQ multiplex PCR, the repertoire was profiled, and TCRdb retains in-frame clones only, with some absent. The repertoire has 30,000 to 35,000 clones, approximately 91% of them found once; the top ten carry approximately 40%. CDR1 is MDHEN and CDR2 is SYDVKM in the germline V gene. V dropped 6 bases and J dropped 0 bases, with 9 bases sitting between them. The CDR3 has 14 residues. The receptor was derived from an adult with an advanced solid tumor such as melanoma, head and neck, liver or kidney cancer. This sequence joins TRBV28 and TRBJ1-3, with D unclear. The source was CD4+ or CD8+ T cells sorted from blood, collected in a trial of the OX40 agonist ivuxolimab. The CDR3 DNA reads TGTGCCAGCAGCTTTGACGGCTCTGGAAACACCATATATTTT. Amino acid sequence: CASSFDGSGNTIYF.